These T cell receptor beta chains were read from a single sample in a study of T cell repertoires in cytomegalovirus infection. TCRdb re-derived calls from the reads in MiXCR, one entry per CDR3 protein. The data contain 500,000 or so distinct CDR3 sequences, 16% of them singletons. Sequenced sample: CD8+ T cells from PBMCs. The receptor source for this set is a human donor in good health (CMV status not recorded). Some clones in this sample may be carry-over from other donors' samples. Both conserved end residues are part of each CDR3. A D gene is named only where the DNA matches it firmly. Clone size is stated in some rows and not others, as once, few, many or a class when expanded.

TRBV6-6	-	TRBJ1-1	-	TGTGCCAGCAGTTACGCGGGAACAAAGGAAGCTTTCTTT	CASSYAGTKEAFF
TRBV5-1	-	TRBJ2-5	TRBD2	TGCGCCAGCAGCTTTGGGGGGGTCCAAGAGACCCAGTACTTC	CASSFGGVQETQYF
TRBV7-9	many	TRBJ2-4	TRBD1	TGTGCCAGCAGTCGAACACAGGGGTCGGACATTCAGTACTTC	CASSRTQGSDIQYF
TRBV3-1	-	TRBJ2-7	-	TGTGCCAGCAGCCACCGTAATGCGGCTTCCTACGAGCAGTACTTC	CASSHRNAASYEQYF
TRBV14	-	TRBJ2-2	TRBD2	TGTGCCAGCAGCCAAGATCCCCTAGCGGGAGCCACCGGGGAGCTGTTTTTT	CASSQDPLAGATGELFF
TRBV7-9	many	TRBJ2-7	-	TGTGCCAGCAGCTTATTGGCCACCAACTACGAGCAGTACTTC	CASSLLATNYEQYF
TRBV28	-	TRBJ2-3	-	TGTGCCAGCGGCCCTGTAAGCATTGATACGCAGTATTTT	CASGPVSIDTQYF
TRBV7-9	many	TRBJ2-7	TRBD1	TGTGCCAGCAGCCCCCCGGACAGGCGGGAGCAGTACTTC	CASSPPDRREQYF
TRBV19	-	TRBJ2-7	-	TGTGCCAGTAGTCCCATCTGGCCCTTATCCTACGAGCAGTACTTC	CASSPIWPLSYEQYF
TRBV4-1	many	TRBJ2-7	TRBD2	TGCGCCAGCAGCCAGGGACTAGCGAACTACGAGCAGTACTTC	CASSQGLANYEQYF
TRBV20-1	-	TRBJ1-4	-	TGCAGTGCCGAAGAAGAGCGCGAAAAACTGTTTTTT	CSAEEEREKLFF
TRBV4-1	-	TRBJ1-5	-	TGCGCCAGCAGCCAAGATCGGGGGGTTGATCAGCCCCAGCATTTT	CASSQDRGVDQPQHF
TRBV7-3	many	TRBJ2-7	-	TGTGCCAGCAGCTTAACTAAGTTCAAGTGCTTCTACGAGCAGTACTTC	CASSLTKFKCFYEQYF
TRBV19	many	TRBJ2-1	-	TGTGCCAGTAGTATTTCCGGCAGAAGAGAGCAGTTCTTC	CASSISGRREQFF
TRBV12-3/TRBV12-4	-	TRBJ2-4	-	TGTGCCAGCAGTTTAGGAGGGGCCTTGGGCATTCAGTACTTC	CASSLGGALGIQYF
TRBV5-1	-	TRBJ2-7	-	TGCGCCAGCAGCTTGGAACTTGCCGTGAGCTCCTACGAGCAGTACTTC	CASSLELAVSSYEQYF
TRBV10-3	many	TRBJ1-2	-	TGTGCCAGCGCGGCCGGGACTGATGGCTACACCTTC	CASAAGTDGYTF
TRBV7-3	once	TRBJ2-5	-	TGTGCCAGCAGCTCCGACCCCTATCGGGGGGCCCAAGAGACCCAGTACTTC	CASSSDPYRGAQETQYF
TRBV12-3/TRBV12-4	many	TRBJ1-3	TRBD1	TGTGCCAGCAGTCCGGGACAGGTTGACTCTGGAAACACCATATATTTT	CASSPGQVDSGNTIYF
TRBV5-6	-	TRBJ2-7	TRBD2	TGTGCCAGCAGCTTGATTACTAGCGGGAGTAACTACGAGCAGTACTTC	CASSLITSGSNYEQYF
TRBV5-5	few	TRBJ2-3	TRBD1	TGTGCCAGCAGCTTGGCCGGACAGGGTTTCGGTACGCAGTATTTT	CASSLAGQGFGTQYF
TRBV29-1	few	TRBJ2-3	-	TGCAGCGTTAAAACAATTGGCACAGATACGCAGTATTTT	CSVKTIGTDTQYF
TRBV28	-	TRBJ2-3	TRBD1	TGTGCCAGCAGTTATGGGAGGCTACAGGGGGCTTTCACAGATACGCAGTATTTT	CASSYGRLQGAFTDTQYF
TRBV5-4	many	TRBJ2-5	-	TGTGCCAGCAGCTTGGTGGGCCAGAACCAAGAGACCCAGTACTTC	CASSLVGQNQETQYF
TRBV20-1	-	TRBJ2-1	-	TGCAGTGCTAGGAGCGGACGGTCCTACAATGAGCAGTTCTTC	CSARSGRSYNEQFF
TRBV20-1	few	TRBJ2-7	TRBD2	TGCAGTGCTACCGGGACTAGTAAATACGAGCAGTACTTC	CSATGTSKYEQYF
TRBV7-2	many	TRBJ1-4	-	TGTGCCAGCAGCTTATTTAGGCGGGCTGCTAAAAATGAAAAACTGTTTTTT	CASSLFRRAAKNEKLFF
TRBV12-3/TRBV12-4	many	TRBJ1-1	-	TGTGCCAGCAGTTTCGACGGATCGAACACTGAAGCTTTCTTT	CASSFDGSNTEAFF
TRBV7-9	many	TRBJ2-3	TRBD2	TGTGCCAGCAGCCAATGGGGGCGGGGGGGGCCTCGGACAGATACGCAGTATTTT	CASSQWGRGGPRTDTQYF
TRBV12-3/TRBV12-4	many	TRBJ1-6	TRBD1	TGTGCCAGCAGCTACAGGGGGCAGGATAATTCACCCCTCCACTTT	CASSYRGQDNSPLHF
TRBV6-5	few	TRBJ1-3	-	TGTGCCAGCAGTCCCCGAGGGATCGCTGGAAACACCATATATTTT	CASSPRGIAGNTIYF
TRBV6-1	many	TRBJ1-5	-	TGTGCCAGCAGACTTTCCAACAATCAGCCCCAGCATTTT	CASRLSNNQPQHF
TRBV6-1	few	TRBJ2-7	-	TGTGCCAGCAGCCCCGAAAGGGCCGAGCAGTACTTC	CASSPERAEQYF
TRBV6-9	many	TRBJ2-7	TRBD1	TGTGCCGGCGACCGGGACAGTGATTCCTACGAGCAGTACTTC	CAGDRDSDSYEQYF
TRBV7-2	many	TRBJ2-7	TRBD2	TGTGCCAGCAGTCCCGCTAGCGGGGCCTACGAGCAGTACTTC	CASSPASGAYEQYF
TRBV7-9	few	TRBJ1-1	-	TGTGCCAGCAGCCAGAAGGAAGCTTTCTTT	CASSQKEAFF
TRBV11-2	few	TRBJ2-3	-	TGTGCCAGCAGCTCGTCAATGGCTGAGCTGAATACGCAGTATTTT	CASSSSMAELNTQYF
TRBV20-1	few	TRBJ2-3	TRBD2	TGCAGTGCTAGAGATTGGGGAGGGAGCACAGATACGCAGTATTTT	CSARDWGGSTDTQYF
TRBV7-3	-	TRBJ2-3	-	TGTGCCAGCAGCCTAGAAACGGCAGATACGCAGTATTTT	CASSLETADTQYF
TRBV15	few	TRBJ1-6	-	TGTGCCACCAGCATACGACAGGCAAATAATTCACCCCTCCACTTT	CATSIRQANNSPLHF
TRBV29-1	-	TRBJ1-1	-	TGCAGCGGCCGCAGTATGGGTGAAGCTTTCTTT	CSGRSMGEAFF
TRBV6-6	-	TRBJ2-3	-	TGTGCCAGCAGTGCGCTTAGGGGCGGCACAGATACGCAGTATTTT	CASSALRGGTDTQYF
TRBV7-9	few	TRBJ1-2	-	TGTGCCAGCATGCGGGGGGCTAACTATGGCTACACCTTC	CASMRGANYGYTF
TRBV27	-	TRBJ2-3	TRBD2	TGTGCCTATCTGGGGGGGGGGAGCACAGATACGCAGTATTTT	CAYLGGGSTDTQYF
TRBV27	few	TRBJ2-5	-	TGTGCCAGCAGTTCTTCCGGGGGAGGCCAAGAGACCCAGTACTTC	CASSSSGGGQETQYF
TRBV27	many	TRBJ2-5	-	TGTGCCAGCAGTTTACTTTCGGACTCAAGCGAGGAGACCCAGTACTTC	CASSLLSDSSEETQYF
TRBV29-1	-	TRBJ1-4	-	TGCAGCGTTGGTAACAGAGGAAAACTGTTTTTT	CSVGNRGKLFF
TRBV5-6	many	TRBJ2-3	TRBD1	TGTGCCAGCAGCTCCGGGACAGGGAGTTGGGTCAGCACAGATACGCAGTATTTT	CASSSGTGSWVSTDTQYF
TRBV4-1	-	TRBJ1-5	-	TGCGCCAGCAGCCAAGTGACAGGAACCAATCAGCCCCAGCATTTT	CASSQVTGTNQPQHF
TRBV27	few	TRBJ2-4	TRBD1	TGTGCCAGCAGTTTATCAGGGGGCGGCAAAAACATTCAGTACTTC	CASSLSGGGKNIQYF